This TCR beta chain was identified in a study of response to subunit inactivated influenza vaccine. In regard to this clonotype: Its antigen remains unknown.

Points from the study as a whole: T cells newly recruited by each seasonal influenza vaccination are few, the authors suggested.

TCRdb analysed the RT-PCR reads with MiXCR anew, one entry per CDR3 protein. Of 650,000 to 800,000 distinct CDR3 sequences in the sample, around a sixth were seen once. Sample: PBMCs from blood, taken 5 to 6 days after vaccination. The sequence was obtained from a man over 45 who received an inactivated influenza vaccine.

The CDR3 reads CASSPEGGRYEQYF. Written as DNA, the CDR3 is TGTGCCAGCAGCCCCGAGGGGGGGCGGTACGAGCAGTACTTC. This chain uses TRBV9 with TRBJ2-7; D possibly corresponds to TRBD2 (7 bases). The V end lost 4 bases, the J end lost 4 bases, and 15 bases lay between the germline ends. Germline V CDR1 and CDR2: SGDLS, YYNGEE. The CDR3 totals 14 residues.